This TCR beta chain derives from a study of prognosis after radiotherapy for stage I lung cancer. Overall study findings and caveats: In patients who developed distant metastases, Shannon entropy measured after stereotactic body radiation therapy was lower, and baseline Shannon entropy was not associated with metastases. It was reported that patients with metastases and those without them differed in TRBV and TRBJ gene usage.

The CDR3 loop spans 14 amino acids. The V segment lost 5 bases and the J segment 10 bases; nucleotides outside the gene matches: 7. CDR1 is LNHDA, CDR2 SQIVND, per germline (reference sequence). Template was genomic DNA; TCR beta CDR3 amplified in two multiplex PCR rounds. Each TRBV and TRBJ gene had its own primer in the first PCR round. A single record per CDR3 protein comes from TCRdb applying MiXCR to the multiplex PCR reads. The sample consists of 31,000 or so distinct CDR3 sequences, approximately 46% of them appearing once. This clonotype has a count of ten or more. Its target is not known. The source material was PBMCs, sampled before or after stereotactic body radiation therapy (not recorded which). The clonotype originates from a donor at least 50 years old with non-small cell lung cancer. V and J are TRBV19 and TRBJ1-6, with 8 bases that match TRBD1. CDR3 coding DNA: TGTGCCAGTAGTTCTACAGGGGGTGAGTCACCCCTCCACTTT. Protein: CASSSTGGESPLHF.